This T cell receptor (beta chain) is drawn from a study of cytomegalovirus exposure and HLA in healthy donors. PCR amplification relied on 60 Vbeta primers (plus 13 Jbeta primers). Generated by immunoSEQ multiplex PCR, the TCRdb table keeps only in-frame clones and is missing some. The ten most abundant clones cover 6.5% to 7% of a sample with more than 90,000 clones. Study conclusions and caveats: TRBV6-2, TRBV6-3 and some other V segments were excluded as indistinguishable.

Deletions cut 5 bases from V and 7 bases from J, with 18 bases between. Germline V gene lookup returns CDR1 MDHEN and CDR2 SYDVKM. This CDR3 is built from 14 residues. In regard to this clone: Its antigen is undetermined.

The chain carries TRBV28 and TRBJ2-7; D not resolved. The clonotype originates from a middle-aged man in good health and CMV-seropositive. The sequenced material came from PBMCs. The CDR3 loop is CASSEIPGFREQYF. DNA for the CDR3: TGTGCCAGCAGTGAGATTCCGGGTTTTCGGGAGCAGTACTTC. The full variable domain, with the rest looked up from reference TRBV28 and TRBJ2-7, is DVKVTQSSRYLVKRTGEKVFLECVQDMDHENMFWYRQDPGLGLRLIYFSYDVKMKEKGDIPEGYSVSREKKERFSLILESASTNQTSMYLCASSEIPGFREQYFGPGTRLTVT.